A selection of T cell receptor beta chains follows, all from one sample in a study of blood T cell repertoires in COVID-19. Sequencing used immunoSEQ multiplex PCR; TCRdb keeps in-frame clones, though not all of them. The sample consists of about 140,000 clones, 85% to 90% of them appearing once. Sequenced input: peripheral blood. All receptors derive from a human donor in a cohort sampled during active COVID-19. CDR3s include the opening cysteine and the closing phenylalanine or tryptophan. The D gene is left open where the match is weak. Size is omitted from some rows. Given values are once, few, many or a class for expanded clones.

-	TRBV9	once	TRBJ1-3	TGTGCCAGCAGCGTAGCGACAGGTAGTGGAAACACCATATATTTT	CASSVATGSGNTIYF
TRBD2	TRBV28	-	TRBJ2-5	TGTGCCAGCAGTTTTGCCCCTAGCGGGATTACGGGGACCCAGTACTTC	CASSFAPSGITGTQYF
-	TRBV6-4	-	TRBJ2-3	TGTGCCAGCAGTGACTCGGCCGGCACAGATACGCAGTATTTT	CASSDSAGTDTQYF
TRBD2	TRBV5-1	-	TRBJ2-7	TGCGCCAGCAGCTTGGGGCTAGCGGCCTACTACGAGCAGTACTTC	CASSLGLAAYYEQYF
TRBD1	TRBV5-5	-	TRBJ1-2	TGTGCCAGCAGCACGGGACAGGGGGCGGGTAACTATGGCTACACCTTC	CASSTGQGAGNYGYTF
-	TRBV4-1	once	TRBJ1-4	TGCGCCAGCAGCCAATTCGGCGGGGGAAGGGGTGAAAAACTGTTTTTT	CASSQFGGGRGEKLFF
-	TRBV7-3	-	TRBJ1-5	TGTGCCACCTTGCCCCAGCATTTT	CATLPQHF
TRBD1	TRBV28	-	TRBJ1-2	TGTGCCAGCAACCTTCCGGGACAGGGCGCTAACTATGGCTACACCTTC	CASNLPGQGANYGYTF
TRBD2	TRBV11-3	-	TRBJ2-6	TGTGCCGGCAACCAGCGGGGGGAATACTCTGGGGCCAACGTCCTGACTTTC	CAGNQRGEYSGANVLTF
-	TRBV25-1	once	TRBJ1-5	TGTGCCAGCAGTGTGCTAGGTCAGCCCCAGCATTTT	CASSVLGQPQHF
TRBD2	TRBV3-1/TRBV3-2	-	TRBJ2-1	TGTGCCAGCAGCCAAGGCGGGACTAGCGGGAGAAATGAGCAGTTCTTC	CASSQGGTSGRNEQFF
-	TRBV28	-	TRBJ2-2	TGTGCCAGCAGCCCAGGCCCGAACACCGGGGAGCTGTTTTTT	CASSPGPNTGELFF
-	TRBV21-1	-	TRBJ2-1	TGTGCCAGCAGCAAGTCCGTGCGGGCCTACAATGAGCAGTTCTTC	CASSKSVRAYNEQFF
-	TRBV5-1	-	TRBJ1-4	TGCGCCAGCAGGTCGGAGGAAAAACTGTTTTTT	CASRSEEKLFF
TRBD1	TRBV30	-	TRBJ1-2	TGTGCCTGGAGTGGAAACAGGGGCTGGGTATATGGCTACACCTTC	CAWSGNRGWVYGYTF
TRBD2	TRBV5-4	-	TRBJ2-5	TGTGCCAGCAGCCCGAGGGCGGGAGGGGCGGAGACCCAGTACTTC	CASSPRAGGAETQYF
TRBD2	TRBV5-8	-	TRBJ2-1	TGTGCCAGCAGCTTGTTGTCGGGGGGGCCTAATGAGCAGTTCTTC	CASSLLSGGPNEQFF
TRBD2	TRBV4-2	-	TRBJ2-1	TGTGCCAGCAGCCCGGGGGGTAATGAGCAGTTCTTC	CASSPGGNEQFF
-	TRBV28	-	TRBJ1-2	TGTGCCAGCAGCTGGGGCAGAGGCGATGGCTACACCTTC	CASSWGRGDGYTF
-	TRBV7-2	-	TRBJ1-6	TGTGCCAGCTCGAGCTCCTATAATTCACCCCTCCACTTT	CASSSSYNSPLHF
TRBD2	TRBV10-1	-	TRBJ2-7	TGCGTCACCACCGGGACTAGCGGGAGGTCGGGAAACTACGAGCAGTACTTC	CVTTGTSGRSGNYEQYF
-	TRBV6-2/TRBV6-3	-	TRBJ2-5	TGTGCCAGCAGTTACTCCGGGGGAAACCAAGAGACCCAGTACTTC	CASSYSGGNQETQYF
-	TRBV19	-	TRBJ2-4	TGTGCCAGTATCGCGCATGGAGCCAAAAACATTCAGTACTTC	CASIAHGAKNIQYF
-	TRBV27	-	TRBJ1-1	TGTGCCAGCAGTTTAGGCAGTTACACTGAAGCTTTCTTT	CASSLGSYTEAFF
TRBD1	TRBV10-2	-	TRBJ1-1	TGCGCCAGCAGTTATCCCCGGACAGGATCGAACACTGAAGCTTTCTTT	CASSYPRTGSNTEAFF
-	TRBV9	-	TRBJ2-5	TGTGCCAGCAGCGTAGGGACTTGGGGACAAGAGACCCAGTACTTC	CASSVGTWGQETQYF
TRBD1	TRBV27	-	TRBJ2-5	TGTGCCAGCAGCCGTACAGGGGGGCGGTATGAGACCCAGTACTTC	CASSRTGGRYETQYF
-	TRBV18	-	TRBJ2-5	TGTGCCAGCTCACCCACCCCGCCAGGCCCAGGGACCCAGTACTTC	CASSPTPPGPGTQYF
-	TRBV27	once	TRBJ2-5	TGTGCCAGCAGTGGGCCGGGACTCAAGGTAGGCCAAGAGACCCAGTACTTC	CASSGPGLKVGQETQYF
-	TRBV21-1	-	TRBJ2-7	TGTGCCAGCAGCGGTACTAGTCTTGTTGAGTCCTACGAGCAGTACTTC	CASSGTSLVESYEQYF
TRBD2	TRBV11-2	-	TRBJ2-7	TGTGCCAGCAGATCGACGCGGGGGGAGTCCTACGAGCAGTACTTC	CASRSTRGESYEQYF
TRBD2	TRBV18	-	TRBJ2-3	TGTGCCAGCTCACCACCTAGGACACTAGCGACTAGCACATATACGCAGTATTTT	CASSPPRTLATSTYTQYF
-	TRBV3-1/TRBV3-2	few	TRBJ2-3	TGTGCCAGCAGTCTTCCTTCAGGGGATACGCAGTATTTT	CASSLPSGDTQYF
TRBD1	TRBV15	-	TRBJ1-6	TGTGCCACTATCACGCCCGGGACAGGGGTCAGGTCCTATAATTCACCCCTCCACTTT	CATITPGTGVRSYNSPLHF
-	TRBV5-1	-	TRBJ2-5	TGCGCCAGCAGCTTGGTAGCCAGCTACCAAGAGACCCAGTACTTC	CASSLVASYQETQYF
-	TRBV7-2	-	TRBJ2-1	TGTGCCAGCAGCCAAGCGCCCGGGGTAGACTATGAGCAGTTCTTC	CASSQAPGVDYEQFF
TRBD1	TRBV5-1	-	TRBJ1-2	TGCGCCAGCAGCCCGGACAGGGGACGACTTGGCTATGGCTACACCTTC	CASSPDRGRLGYGYTF
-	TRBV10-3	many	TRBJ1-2	TGTGCCATCACGAGGGACACTAACTATGGCTACACCTTC	CAITRDTNYGYTF
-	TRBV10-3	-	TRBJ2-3	TGTGCCGGAGGGGAACCTAACACAGATACGCAGTATTTT	CAGGEPNTDTQYF
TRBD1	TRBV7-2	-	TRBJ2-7	TGTGCCAGCGCAGGACAGGGGGTTTACGAGCAGTACTTC	CASAGQGVYEQYF
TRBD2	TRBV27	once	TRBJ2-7	TGTGCCAGCAGTTTATACCAGACGGCCAGCGGGGGAACCTACGAGCAGTACTTC	CASSLYQTASGGTYEQYF
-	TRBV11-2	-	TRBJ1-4	TGTGCCAGCAGCTTACGCACGGGAGGTGAAAAACTGTTTTTT	CASSLRTGGEKLFF
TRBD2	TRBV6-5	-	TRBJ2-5	TGTGCCAGCAGTTCCTATCAGCGGGAGGGTGATGAGACCCAGTACTTC	CASSSYQREGDETQYF
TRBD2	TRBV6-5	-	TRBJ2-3	TGTGCCAGTGCCTGGGGGCGGGGGGGCACAGATACGCAGTATTTT	CASAWGRGGTDTQYF
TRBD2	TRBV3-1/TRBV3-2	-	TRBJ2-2	TGTGCCAGCAGCCAAGGTAGCGGGGGGTCGAACACCGGGGAGCTGTTTTTT	CASSQGSGGSNTGELFF
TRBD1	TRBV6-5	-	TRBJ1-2	TGTGCCAGCAGCGGGACAGGGTCGCCTTTCTATGGCTACACCTTC	CASSGTGSPFYGYTF
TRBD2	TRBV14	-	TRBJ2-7	TGTGCCAGCAGCCCGCGGAGGACTAGCGCTTACGAGCAGTACTTC	CASSPRRTSAYEQYF